The sequence of this T cell receptor (beta chain) was determined in a study of blood T cell repertoires in COVID-19. Turning to the study itself: Whether acute or convalescent, the COVID-19 samples came from the United States, Italy and Spain.

This CDR3 is 14 amino acids long. The ends lost 5 bases at V and 4 bases at J; junction bases unmatched: 6. Per the germline V gene, CDR1 is MNHEY and CDR2 is SVGAGI. Across over 20 US areas, participants ranged in age from about 18 to 90 years. Resolution of symptoms, clearance, or two negative PCRs was present in recovered Cohort 3 donors. TCRdb keeps only in-frame clones here, not all; method: immunoSEQ multiplex PCR. The sample records 140,000 or so clones, approximately 80% being singletons. The chain links TRBV6-5 to TRBJ2-7; 9 nucleotides agree with TRBD2. Sequences were obtained from PBMCs or T cells enriched from blood (not recorded which). The clonotype originates from a man aged 50 to 59 who had recovered from COVID-19. The CDR3 is CASSTALAGYEQYF. The CDR3 bases are TGTGCCAGCAGTACAGCTCTAGCGGGGTACGAGCAGTACTTC.